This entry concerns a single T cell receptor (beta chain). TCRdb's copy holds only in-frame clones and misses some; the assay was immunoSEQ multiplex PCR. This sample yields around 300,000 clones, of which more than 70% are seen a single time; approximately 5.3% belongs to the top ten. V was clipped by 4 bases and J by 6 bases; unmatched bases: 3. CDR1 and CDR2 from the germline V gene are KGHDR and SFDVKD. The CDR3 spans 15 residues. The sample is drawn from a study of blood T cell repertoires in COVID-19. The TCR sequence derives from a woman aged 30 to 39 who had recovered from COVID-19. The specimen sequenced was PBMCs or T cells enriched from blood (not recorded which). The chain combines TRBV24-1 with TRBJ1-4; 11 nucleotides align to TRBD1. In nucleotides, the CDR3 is TGTGCCACCAGTGACAGGACAGGGGGCGATGAAAAACTGTTTTTT. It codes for CATSDRTGGDEKLFF.